This TCR beta chain was obtained from a study of T cells after yellow fever vaccination. The length of the CDR3 is 15 residues. Germline V gene data show CDR1 as KGHSH and CDR2 as LQKENI. Between the trimmed V and J ends, which lost 6 bases and 3 bases, there was a span of 17 bases. This clonotype was seen a handful of times. TCRdb fed the 5' RACE reads into MiXCR, producing one record per CDR3 protein. The sample includes 300,000 to 400,000 distinct CDR3 sequences, around 3.9% of them seen just once. The chain uses TRBV18 and TRBJ1-2, with D unclear. The TCR comes from a man younger than 30 who received the YFV17D yellow fever vaccine. This specimen was PBMCs, taken 5 days after the yellow fever booster vaccination. CDR3 DNA: TGTGCCAGCTCCCCCCTACAACGGTCTTACTATGGCTACACCTTC. This encodes CASSPLQRSYYGYTF.